The following is a TCR beta chain sequence with its context. Its antigen remains unidentified. The data belong to a study of cytomegalovirus exposure and HLA in healthy donors. Study conclusions and caveats: Common viral pathogens seemed, in a later analysis, to connect with several of the most significant clusters. Reported findings show TCR beta sequences accurately forecast HLA-A and HLA-B alleles in most subjects. Among the CMV-associated chains, three were confirmed in vitro as specific for CMV antigens.

PCR primers comprised 60 Vbeta and 13 Jbeta primers. Clones were read by immunoSEQ multiplex PCR, and TCRdb kept only the in-frame ones, dropping some. The profile shows 190,000 or so clones, more than 65% of them singletons. The CDR3 contains 14 residues. The V end was cut by 3 bases, the J end by 6 bases, with 12 bases between. Germline V gene data show CDR1 as MNHEY and CDR2 as SVGAGI. Sequenced material: PBMCs. The chain has TRBV6-5 and TRBJ2-1; D remains unclear. The clonotype was recovered from a girl aged 10 to 17 in good health and CMV-seropositive. The CDR3, as DNA: TGTGCCAGCAGTTATTCAGTGCCCCCCAATGAGCAGTTCTTC. Its protein is CASSYSVPPNEQFF.